This TCR beta chain was identified during a study of T cell repertoires in cytomegalovirus infection. As for the study in general: Public TCR beta signatures marked donors with CMV infection and the matching HLA.

General observations from the study: The study identified carriers of CMV plus the relevant HLA from cumulative public TCR beta family frequency. The ex vivo response was dominated by HLA-C-restricted CMV-specific TCR beta clonotypes.

From germline, CDR1 is SGHTA and CDR2 FQGTGA. This CDR3 contains 13 residues. V trimming: 11 bases; J trimming: 12 bases; junction bases outside the gene matches: 12. Points on this clonotype: What it binds is unknown.

TCRdb re-derived calls from the reads in MiXCR, one entry per CDR3 protein. Among about 240,000 distinct CDR3 sequences listed, around 12% were seen once. This receptor was identified in a human donor in good health (CMV status not recorded). Some clones in this sample may be carry-over from other donors' samples. The sequenced sample was PBMCs. The rearrangement joins TRBV7-3 to TRBJ2-1; 11 nucleotides align to TRBD2. For the CDR3, the DNA is TGTGCCTCAGCTAGCGGGAGGTCCACCGGGCAGTTCTTC. Its translation is CASASGRSTGQFF.